This TCR beta chain was sequenced in a study of CD8+ T cells in alopecia areata. cDNA prepared by RNA extraction and subsequent reverse transcription served as the template for sequencing. TCRdb keeps only in-frame clones here, not all; method: immunoSEQ multiplex PCR. The table records more than 90,000 clones, 55% to 70% of them present only once. Overall study results and limits: Sequencing of scalp tissue also captures the resident alphabeta T cells of normal skin. Between patients, shared TCR sequences were less clear than in mice. This was possibly due in part to HLA diversity in the patient population. For lesional scalp, especially alopecia totalis/universalis, clonality was higher than in normal scalp.

A FACSAria was used to sort CD4+ and CD8+ T cells. These cells came from PBMCs. This clone showed up just once. Its antigen is not identified. The sequenced material came from CD4+ T cells sorted from blood. The receptor was isolated from a human donor in good health.

The DNA of the CDR3 is TGCGCCAGCAGCCAGGCAACAGGGGGCAGTAACTATGGCTACACCTTC. This translates into CASSQATGGSNYGYTF. The chain joins TRBV4-1 to TRBJ1-2, with 9 nucleotides matching TRBD1. Trimming at V came to 3 bases and at J to 1 base, leaving 6 bases not matched to a gene. Germline CDR1 is MGHRA and CDR2 is YSYEKL. The CDR3 totals 16 residues.